Listed below are T cell receptor beta chains from one sample, sequenced in a study of shared clonotypes between healthy human individuals. Repertoires were generated with immunoSEQ multiplex PCR, while TCRdb's copy carries only in-frame clones and drops some. This sample yields roughly 1,800,000 clones, of which about 94% are seen a single time; 1% to 1.5% belongs to the top ten. The sample was naive CD8+ T cells sorted from blood. These receptors originate from a man between 18 and 35 years old in good health. Both conserved end residues are part of each CDR3. Each record gives: D gene, J gene, V gene, CDR3 DNA, CDR3 protein. The D gene is left open where the match is weak.

>NA|TRBJ2-1|TRBV30
TGTGCCTGGAATTTGGATTCCCTCTCCTACAATGAGCAGTTCTTC
CAWNLDSLSYNEQFF
>NA|TRBJ1-1|TRBV30
TGTGCCTGGAGTCGGGCCTTGGGGACTGAAGCTTTCTTT
CAWSRALGTEAFF
>NA|TRBJ2-7|TRBV18
TGTGCCAGCTCTGACCGGGACAACTCCTACGAGCAGTACTTC
CASSDRDNSYEQYF
>TRBD2|TRBJ2-1|TRBV9
TGTGCCAGCAGCGTAAGCGGGGTTTCCTACAATGAGCAGTTCTTC
CASSVSGVSYNEQFF
>NA|TRBJ2-3|TRBV11-2
TGTGCCAGCAGCCCCCGTTGGGGGTCGAGCACAGATACGCAGTATTTT
CASSPRWGSSTDTQYF
>NA|TRBJ2-7|TRBV6-1
TGTGCCAGCAGTGAAGTTAGTTATGGGGGTCGTGTATACGAGCAGTACTTC
CASSEVSYGGRVYEQYF
>NA|TRBJ2-7|TRBV7-9
TGTGCCAGCAGCTTAGTAGAGAAGACCTACGAGCAGTACTTC
CASSLVEKTYEQYF
>NA|TRBJ2-6|TRBV7-9
TGTGCCAGCGGGGTGCCATTCCAGGGTCTATCTGGGGCCAACGTCCTGACTTTC
CASGVPFQGLSGANVLTF
>NA|TRBJ2-7|TRBV27
TGTGCCAGCAGCCACGCTACAGGCCCCTACGAGCAGTACTTC
CASSHATGPYEQYF
>NA|TRBJ2-7|TRBV28
TGTGCCAGCAGTCCCCCAAGGGACGGAATTTACGAGCAGTACTTC
CASSPPRDGIYEQYF